This T cell receptor (beta chain) is from a study of identical twins. In TCRdb, the 5' RACE reads were re-called with MiXCR into one record per CDR3 protein. The repertoire holds hundreds of thousands of distinct CDR3 sequences, 24% seen once, with about 3% in the top ten. In this sample, this clonotype turned up a few times. Only healthy Caucasians were enrolled as donors. These same data were also listed under a study on T cells expressing NK-cell markers.

The specimen sequenced was CD4+ T cells sorted from blood. The clonotype comes from a young woman in good health.

The CDR3 DNA sequence: TGTGCCAGCAGCCTGACAGGTCCTCGCACCGGGGAGCTGTTTTTT. Amino acid sequence: CASSLTGPRTGELFF. The chain uses TRBV12-3 or TRBV12-4 and TRBJ2-2, with D possibly matching TRBD1 (6 bases). V was pared by 6 bases and J by 4 bases, with 15 bases between. The CDR3 is made up of 15 amino acids.